The entry that follows covers one TCR beta chain sequence. V shed 0 bases and J 4 bases; nucleotides not matched to a gene: 2. The CDR3 totals 16 residues. The germline gives CDR1 LGHNA, CDR2 YSLEER. The sample is drawn from a study of T cell changes during pregnancy in multiple sclerosis. Repertoires were generated with immunoSEQ multiplex PCR, while TCRdb's copy carries only in-frame clones and drops some. The table lists about 93,000 clones, approximately 90% of them singletons, with about 0.91% in the top ten. The sample in question was peripheral blood, obtained before pregnancy. The source is a female donor with multiple sclerosis, enrolled in a pregnancy study. The chain links TRBV4-3 to TRBJ2-1; TRBD2 matches at 11 bases. CDR3 region: CASSQDLAGGYNEQFF. DNA for the CDR3: TGCGCCAGCAGCCAAGATCTAGCGGGGGGTTACAATGAGCAGTTCTTC.